The 25 T cell receptor beta chains given below trace back to one sample, sequenced in a study of T cell repertoires in cytomegalovirus infection. No cognate antigen is known for these TCRs. TCRdb passed the reads through MiXCR, listing each CDR3 protein once. The table records around 710,000 distinct CDR3 sequences, roughly 28% of them present only once. This material consisted of cultured CD8+ T cells from PBMCs, taken from culture after CMV antigen stimulation. These receptors were collected from a human donor in good health (CMV status not recorded). Some clones in this sample may be carry-over from other donors' samples.

This clonotype was seen a few times. CDR3 residues: CASSFKAGATYNEQFF. In DNA form, the CDR3 reads TGTGCCAGCAGTTTCAAAGCGGGGGCCACCTACAATGAGCAGTTCTTC. The V and J genes are TRBV6-5 and TRBJ2-1; TRBD2 aligns across 8 bases. Germline values: CDR1 MNHEY, CDR2 SVGAGI. Trimming took 4 bases from V and 2 from J; bases not matched to a gene: 7. This CDR3 region has 16 residues.

To note about this clonotype: The final CDR3 position lacks the conserved phenylalanine or tryptophan, pointing to a likely read error. The chain carries TRBV28 and TRBJ2-5; possible D gene TRBD2, 5 bases. The V gene lost 3 bases and the J gene lost 3 bases, with 11 bases spanning the gap. The CDR3 contains 14 residues. The V gene's germline CDR1 is MDHEN and CDR2 SYDVKM. The CDR3, as DNA: TGTGCCAGCAGTTTGTTTGACGGGAAAGAGACCCAGTACCTC. As protein: CASSLFDGKETQYL.

This clonotype showed up just a few times. This sequence joins TRBV2 and TRBJ2-7, with D possibly being TRBD2 (6 bases). The CDR3 sequence is 11 residues long. V dropped 7 bases and J dropped 6 bases, with 10 bases sitting between them. The germline gives CDR1 SNHLY, CDR2 FYNNEI. The CDR3 DNA is TGTGCCAGCACCTTGGGGGGCGAGCAGTACGTC. Protein sequence: CASTLGGEQYV.

As to this clonotype: Compared with germline, one end of the junction differs, possibly owing to a read error. The chain joins TRBV4-3 to TRBJ2-3; weak D call: TRBD1 (5 bases). From germline, CDR1 is LGHNA and CDR2 YSLEER. CDR3 size: 18 residues. The CDR3 reads CASSQTPLPDTGTNTQYF. The CDR3 nucleotides are TGCGCCAGCAGCCAAACCCCACTCCCGGACACAGGCACAAATACGCAGTATTTT.

This clonotype was observed a few times. The V call is TRBV4-1, the J call TRBJ1-2; possible D gene TRBD1, 5 bases. V shed 0 bases and J shed 4 bases, with 15 bases lying between them. Germline values: CDR1 MGHRA, CDR2 YSYEKL. The CDR3 is 16 amino acids. CDR3 DNA: TGCGCCAGCAGCCAAGATCGAGACACAGGCCGCTATGGCTACACCTTC. As protein: CASSQDRDTGRYGYTF.

The DNA of the CDR3 is TGTGCCAGCAGCTTATGGTCTTCCAGGGGAAAAAACACTGAAGCTTTCTTT. Translating gives CASSLWSSRGKNTEAFF. This chain connects TRBV11-2 to TRBJ1-1; TRBD1 is a possible D gene (6 bases). The CDR3 is 17 amino acids. Trimming took 2 bases from V and 2 from J, leaving 18 bases between them. In germline, CDR1 is SGHAT, CDR2 FQNNGV.

The table lists this clonotype with a few counts. This sequence joins TRBV4-1 and TRBJ2-7, with D possibly TRBD2 on 5 matching bases. CDR1 and CDR2 (germline): MGHRA, YSYEKL. Trimming cost V 0 bases and J 5 bases, with 11 bases left between them. CDR3 length equals 14 residues. CDR3 amino acids: CASSQEYVRDEQYF. The CDR3 DNA reads as TGCGCCAGCAGCCAAGAATATGTGAGGGACGAGCAGTACTTC.

V and J are TRBV6-5 and TRBJ2-1; 11 positions match TRBD1. The germline gives CDR1 MNHEY, CDR2 SVGAGI. There are 17 residues in the CDR3. After removal of 2 bases from V and 2 bases from J, the junction contained 5 bases not matched to a gene. For the CDR3, the DNA is TGTGCCAGCAGTTACAACTTGGGACAGGGGGCCTACAATGAGCAGTTCTTC. Translating gives CASSYNLGQGAYNEQFF.

In this sample, this clonotype turned up a few times. The DNA of the CDR3 is TGTGCCAGCAGCCAAGTAACAGGGGGGGATGAAAAACTGTTTTTT. Encoded protein: CASSQVTGGDEKLFF. This chain connects TRBV4-2 to TRBJ1-4, with 8 bases lining up with TRBD1. V trimming: 1 base; J trimming: 6 bases; junction bases outside the gene matches: 4. Germline CDR1 reads LGHNA; CDR2 reads YNFKEQ. The CDR3 extends over 15 amino acids.

The V gene is TRBV7-2, the J gene TRBJ1-3; no clear D. CDR1 and CDR2 (germline): SGHTA, FQGNSA. V lost 7 bases to trimming and J lost 1 base, with 11 bases between them. The CDR3 is made up of 14 amino acids. CDR3 protein: CASTLLGSGNTIYF. CDR3 DNA sequence: TGTGCCAGCACACTCTTGGGGTCTGGAAACACCATATATTTT. Full variable domain (remainder filled in from reference TRBV7-2 and TRBJ1-3): GAGVSQSPSNKVTEKGKDVELRCDPISGHTALYWYRQSLGQGLEFLIYFQGNSAPDKSGLPSDRFSAERTGGSVSTLTIQRTQQEDSAVYLCASTLLGSGNTIYFGEGSWLTVV.

The chain links TRBV5-4 to TRBJ2-6; possibly TRBD1 or TRBD2 for D (5 bases each). Germline V gene sequence: CDR1 SGHNT, CDR2 YYREEE (reference sequence). The CDR3 covers 17 residues. Trimming removed 0 bases from V and 2 bases from J, with 12 bases in between. The CDR3 DNA sequence: TGTGCCAGCAGCTTGGAACACGGGGCCCCTGGGGCCAACGTCCTGACTTTC. It codes for CASSLEHGAPGANVLTF.

CDR3 coding DNA: TGTGCCAGCAGCTTATTAACAGGAGATAATTCACCCCTCCACTTT. It translates to CASSLLTGDNSPLHF. The genes are TRBV7-6 and TRBJ1-6, with D possibly TRBD1 on 5 matching bases. The V end lost 2 bases, the J end lost 5 bases, and 10 bases lay between the germline ends. The CDR3 runs to 15 residues. The germline CDR1 and CDR2 sequences are SGHVS and FNYEAQ.

V gene TRBV19 combines with J gene TRBJ1-2; D ambiguous. V was cut by 8 bases and J by 4 bases, with 14 bases left in between. Germline V CDR1 and CDR2: LNHDA, SQIVND (reference sequence). This CDR3 has 13 residues. The DNA of the CDR3 is TGTGCCAGTGCTCTGGGCACCCCCTATGGCTACACCTTC. Translating it yields CASALGTPYGYTF.

This clonotype was seen ten or more times. The rearrangement uses TRBV11-2 and TRBJ1-2; 7 bases agree with TRBD1. CDR3 length: 14 residues. The V and J ends lost 7 bases and 4 bases, in that order; junction bases with no gene match: 9. The germline CDR1 and CDR2 sequences are SGHAT and FQNNGV. CDR3 in DNA: TGTGCCAGCACCGAGGGACAGAGATTCTATGGCTACACCTTC. As protein: CASTEGQRFYGYTF.

This chain connects TRBV19 to TRBJ1-2; unclear D gene. CDR3 length: 14 residues. CDR1 is LNHDA and CDR2 is SQIVND in the germline V gene (reference sequence). Trimming pared 0 bases from V and 6 bases from J, leaving 11 bases between. As DNA, the CDR3 is TGTGCCAGTAGTATAGACGGCCGTGGGGATGGCTACACCTTC. Residues: CASSIDGRGDGYTF.

The V and J genes are TRBV12-3 or TRBV12-4 and TRBJ1-4; no clear D gene. The CDR3 extends over 12 amino acids. V lost 5 bases and J 4 bases, leaving 5 bases between the germline ends. Written as DNA, the CDR3 is TGTGCCAGCAGTACCCTTAATGAAAAACTGTTTTTT. Translating it yields CASSTLNEKLFF.

This clonotype was observed a single time. This sequence joins TRBV12-3 or TRBV12-4 and TRBJ1-5, with 8 bases identical to TRBD1. Germline trimming cut 5 bases from V and 4 bases from J; bases unmatched to any gene: 7. The CDR3 sequence is 15 residues long. The CDR3, as DNA: TGTGCCAGCAGTCCTGACAGGGGATGGAATCAGCCCCAGCATTTT. It codes for CASSPDRGWNQPQHF.

This clonotype was counted between two and nine times. This chain joins TRBV20-1 and TRBJ1-2, with D perhaps TRBD1 (5 bases). The CDR3 length is 13 residues. The germline V gene has CDR1 DFQATT and CDR2 SNEGSKA (reference sequence). Deletions cut 6 bases from V and 2 bases from J, with 13 bases between. CDR3: CSALDTTNYGYTF. In DNA form, the CDR3 reads TGCAGTGCGCTGGACACCACCAACTATGGCTACACCTTC.

The J gene is TRBJ1-2, the V gene TRBV7-9, with D possibly TRBD1 on 6 matching bases. Germline lookup yields CDR1 SEHNR and CDR2 FQNEAQ (reference sequence). V lost 2 bases and J lost 2, with 12 bases in between. This CDR3 spans 15 amino acids. The CDR3, as DNA: TGTGCCAGCAGCTTAATCCCACAGGGAAACTATGGCTACACCTTC. Translation: CASSLIPQGNYGYTF.

The J gene is TRBJ1-4, the V gene TRBV7-2; 10 nucleotides match TRBD1. There are 16 residues in the CDR3. J lost 4 bases, V lost 2 bases, and 4 bases had no gene match. CDR1 SGHTA and CDR2 FQGNSA come from the germline V gene. CDR3 sequence: CASSLKDRGVNEKLFF. CDR3 sequence (DNA): TGTGCCAGCAGCTTAAAGGACAGGGGGGTTAATGAAAAACTGTTTTTT.

This clonotype was picked up a small number of times. One end of the junction fails to match germline, which may point to a read error. The V and J genes are TRBV12-3 or TRBV12-4 and TRBJ1-5; a weak D match, TRBD1 (5 bases). The CDR3 is 13 residues long. DNA of the CDR3: TGTGCCACCAGTTTGGTGGGGGACCAGCCCCAGCATTTT. This gives the protein CATSLVGDQPQHF.

V is TRBV20-1 and J is TRBJ1-5; 7 nucleotides agree with TRBD1. Trimming removed 5 bases from V and 0 bases from J; junction bases left unmatched: 16. This CDR3 contains 18 residues. Germline-derived CDR1 and CDR2 are DFQATT and SNEGSKA (reference sequence). This CDR3 is CSAWDRGQQVYSNQPQHF. The DNA of the CDR3 is TGCAGTGCTTGGGATAGGGGACAGCAAGTATATAGCAATCAGCCCCAGCATTTT.

The chain uses TRBV7-9 and TRBJ1-2; no firm D call. Germline V gene sequence: CDR1 SEHNR, CDR2 FQNEAQ (reference sequence). The CDR3 has 13 amino acids. V was clipped by 3 bases and J by 6 bases, with 11 bases between them. The CDR3 region is CASSFPRPDGYTF. CDR3 nucleotides: TGTGCCAGCAGCTTCCCCCGTCCAGATGGCTACACCTTC.

In its sample, this clonotype was seen a few times. The chain combines TRBV28 with TRBJ1-1; a possible D gene is TRBD1 (5 bases). In germline, CDR1 is MDHEN, CDR2 SYDVKM. This CDR3 contains 14 residues. The ends were cut back, 4 bases at V and 0 bases at J, with 9 bases in the middle. CDR3 sequence reads: CASSSGPVNTEAFF. In DNA form, the CDR3 reads TGTGCCAGCAGTTCGGGGCCAGTGAACACTGAAGCTTTCTTT.

This clonotype was recorded once. The chain joins TRBV10-2 to TRBJ1-1; D gene unclear. Germline CDR1 reads WSHSY; CDR2 reads SAAADI. The CDR3 is 13 residues long. V gave up 8 bases and J gave up 0 bases, with 10 bases separating them. In DNA, the CDR3 is TGCGCCAGCGGCCCCCTTATGAACACTGAAGCTTTCTTT. Its protein is CASGPLMNTEAFF.